This T cell receptor (beta chain) originates from a study of early T cells in non-severe SARS-CoV-2 infection. Trimming cost V 4 bases and J 8 bases; bases outside gene matches: 9. This CDR3 comprises 15 residues. Germline assignment: CDR1 SGHDT and CDR2 YYEEEE. MiXCR, run by TCRdb on the 5' RACE reads, gives a single entry per CDR3 protein. Counted here are 85,000 to 100,000 distinct CDR3 sequences, over 15% occurring once; the ten biggest clones make up 4.5% to 6%. Source: whole blood, taken at baseline. J is TRBJ2-1 and V is TRBV5-6; 10 bases agree with TRBD1. The TCR sequence derives from an adult who was a healthcare worker with PCR-confirmed SARS-CoV-2 infection or an uninfected control (not recorded which). CDR3: CASSLGTGAQHEQFF. CDR3 nucleotide sequence: TGTGCCAGCAGCCTAGGGACAGGGGCTCAGCATGAGCAGTTCTTC. Looking up the rest from reference TRBV5-6 and TRBJ2-1 gives the full variable domain: DAGVTQSPTHLIKTRGQQVTLRCSPKSGHDTVSWYQQALGQGPQFIFQYYEEEERQRGNFPDRFSGHQFPNYSSELNVNALLLGDSALYLCASSLGTGAQHEQFFGPGTRLTVL.